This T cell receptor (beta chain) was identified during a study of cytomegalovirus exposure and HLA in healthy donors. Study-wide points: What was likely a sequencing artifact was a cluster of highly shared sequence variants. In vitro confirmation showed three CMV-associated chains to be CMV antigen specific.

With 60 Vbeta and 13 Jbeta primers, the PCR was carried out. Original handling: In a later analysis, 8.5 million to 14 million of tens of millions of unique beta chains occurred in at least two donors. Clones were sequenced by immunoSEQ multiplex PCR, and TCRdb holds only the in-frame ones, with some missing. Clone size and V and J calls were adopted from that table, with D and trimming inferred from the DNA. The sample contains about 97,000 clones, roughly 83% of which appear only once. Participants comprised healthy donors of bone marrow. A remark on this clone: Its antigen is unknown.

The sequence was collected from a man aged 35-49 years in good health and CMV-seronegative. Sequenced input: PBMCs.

CDR3 residues: CASSQDLATSYEQYF. The CDR3, as DNA: TGCGCCAGCAGCCAAGATCTAGCTACCAGCTACGAGCAGTACTTC. This chain joins TRBV4-1 and TRBJ2-7; tentatively, D is TRBD2 (5 bases). Per the germline V gene, CDR1 is MGHRA and CDR2 is YSYEKL. V lost 0 bases to trimming and J lost 3 bases, with 12 bases between them. This CDR3 contains 15 residues.